The 18 T cell receptor beta chains below were found in one sample sequenced in a study of cytomegalovirus exposure and HLA in healthy donors. PCR used 60 Vbeta primers and 13 Jbeta primers. Assay: immunoSEQ multiplex PCR; the TCRdb copy retains only in-frame clones and omits some. The sample lists over 60,000 clones; about 81% were seen once. Sequenced material: PBMCs. These receptor sequences come from a woman in her twenties or thirties in good health and CMV-seronegative.

This clone was found a few times. A read error is possible here, since a much larger clone lies one base away. The chain has TRBV11-1 and TRBJ2-7; TRBD2 matches at 7 bases. Germline assignment: CDR1 SGHAT and CDR2 FQDESV (reference sequence). The CDR3 has 15 amino acids. The V segment lost 3 bases and the J segment 6 bases; nucleotides outside the gene matches: 11. The CDR3 bases are TGTGCCAGCAGCTTGGCGGCGGGAGTACTAGTCGAGCAGTACTTC. Amino acid sequence: CASSLAAGVLVEQYF.

The J gene is TRBJ2-1, the V gene TRBV5-5; TRBD2 matches at 11 bases. Per the germline V gene, CDR1 is SGHKS and CDR2 is YYEKEE (reference sequence). V was pared by 4 bases and J by 5 bases, with 8 bases of the junction left unmatched. The CDR3 contains 16 residues. CDR3: CASSPGLAGENNEQFF. The CDR3, as DNA: TGTGCCAGCAGCCCTGGACTAGCGGGCGAGAACAATGAGCAGTTCTTC.

This clone was observed a handful of times. The chain is built from TRBV19 and TRBJ2-5, with a possible D match to TRBD2 (6 bases). V shed 10 bases and J shed 2 bases, with 14 bases lying between them. CDR1 LNHDA and CDR2 SQIVND come from the germline V gene (reference sequence). This CDR3 spans 13 amino acids. The CDR3 here is CATWDWVQETQYF. The CDR3 DNA reads TGTGCCACCTGGGACTGGGTTCAAGAGACCCAGTACTTC.

This clone was found once. The chain links TRBV7-9 to TRBJ2-1, with D perhaps matching TRBD1 (6 bases). The germline V gene encodes CDR1 SEHNR and CDR2 FQNEAQ (reference sequence). The V and J ends lost 5 bases and 0 bases respectively, with 14 bases between them. CDR3 length: 16 amino acids. CDR3 sequence reads: CASSRQADSSYNEQFF. CDR3 coding DNA: TGTGCCAGCAGCCGACAGGCGGACTCCTCCTACAATGAGCAGTTCTTC. Full variable domain (missing parts from reference TRBV7-9 and TRBJ2-1): DTGVSQNPRHKITKRGQNVTFRCDPISEHNRLYWYRQTLGQGPEFLTYFQNEAQLEKSRLLSDRFSAERPKGSFSTLEIQRTEQGDSAMYLCASSRQADSSYNEQFFGPGTRLTVL.

This chain joins TRBV20-1 and TRBJ2-1; TRBD1 agrees at 8 bases. Germline lookup yields CDR1 DFQATT and CDR2 SNEGSKA (reference sequence). This CDR3 spans 11 amino acids. With V trimmed by 7 bases and J by 12 bases, 8 bases remained unmatched. The CDR3 coding sequence is TGCAGTGTATCGACAGGGGACAGGCAGTTCTTC. It translates to CSVSTGDRQFF.

The chain carries TRBV7-2 and TRBJ2-3; D perhaps matches TRBD2 (6 bases). V gave up 0 bases and J gave up 8 bases, with 12 bases separating them. This CDR3 has 14 amino acids. Germline loops: CDR1 SGHTA, CDR2 FQGNSA. CDR3: CASSLAGGPGTQYF. The CDR3 nucleotides read TGTGCCAGCAGCTTAGCGGGAGGCCCCGGTACGCAGTATTTT.

V and J are TRBV5-4 and TRBJ2-2; 8 bases line up with TRBD2. With 3 bases clipped from V and 6 bases from J, the junction kept 7 bases outside the gene matches. Germline loops: CDR1 SGHNT, CDR2 YYREEE (reference sequence). The CDR3 extends over 15 amino acids. The CDR3 DNA is TGTGCCAGCAGCTCCGGGACTAGGGAGGCCGGGGAGCTGTTTTTT. It codes for CASSSGTREAGELFF.

This chain joins TRBV28 and TRBJ2-5; 9 bases are shared with TRBD1. This CDR3 comprises 16 residues. J was trimmed by 2 bases and V by 4 bases; bases with no gene match: 8. The germline V gene encodes CDR1 MDHEN and CDR2 SYDVKM. The CDR3 nucleotides are TGTGCCAGCAGTTCTCCTTTTGACAGGGGGCAAGAGACCCAGTACTTC. It is translated as CASSSPFDRGQETQYF. Supplemented by reference TRBV28 and TRBJ2-5, the full variable domain reads DVKVTQSSRYLVKRTGEKVFLECVQDMDHENMFWYRQDPGLGLRLIYFSYDVKMKEKGDIPEGYSVSREKKERFSLILESASTNQTSMYLCASSSPFDRGQETQYFGPGTRLLVL.

V usage is TRBV6-4 and J usage is TRBJ1-4; D possibly corresponds to TRBD1 (6 bases). Trimming stripped 4 bases from V and 8 bases from J, with 11 bases between. The CDR3 covers 13 residues. Per germline, CDR1 MRHNA and CDR2 SNTAGT. The CDR3 coding sequence is TGTGCCAGCAGTGCCAAGCAGGGGGAAAAACTGTTTTTT. Amino acids: CASSAKQGEKLFF.

The V gene is TRBV5-4, the J gene TRBJ2-7; D is possibly TRBD1 (5 bases). The CDR3 has 13 residues. Germline values: CDR1 SGHNT, CDR2 YYREEE (reference sequence). The ends were cut back, 2 bases at V and 6 bases at J, with 12 bases in the middle. The CDR3 nucleotides read TGTGCCAGCAGCTTAGAGACCCAGGGCGAGCAGTACTTC. It specifies CASSLETQGEQYF.

The V gene is TRBV4-3, the J gene TRBJ2-5, with D perhaps matching TRBD1 (6 bases). V was cut by 4 bases and J by 2 bases, with 32 bases left in between. CDR1 is LGHNA, CDR2 YSLEER, per germline. CDR3 length: 21 amino acids. The CDR3 region has the DNA TGCGCCAGCAGCCGCGACCTCCCTCGGTGGGGGCCAACACTATTACAAGAGACCCAGTACTTC. Amino acid sequence: CASSRDLPRWGPTLLQETQYF.

The V and J genes are TRBV2 and TRBJ1-5; D is unresolved. Deletions cut 8 bases from V and 0 bases from J, with 11 bases between. Germline assignment: CDR1 SNHLY and CDR2 FYNNEI. The CDR3 length is 14 residues. The CDR3 DNA reads as TGTGCCAGCGAGAGGTCAGATAGCAATCAGCCCCAGCATTTT. Translating it yields CASERSDSNQPQHF.

The rearrangement links TRBV19 to TRBJ2-7, with D perhaps TRBD1 or TRBD2 (5 bases each). The CDR3 runs to 10 residues. Trimming took off 9 bases at V and 2 bases at J, with 5 bases between the two ends. Germline CDR1 LNHDA, CDR2 SQIVND (reference sequence). CDR3 sequence (DNA): TGTGCCAGGGGGGCCTACGAGCAGTACGTC. The encoded protein is CARGAYEQYV.

Only a few counts were recorded for this clone. The chain has TRBV7-9 and TRBJ2-1; 7 bases map to TRBD1. The junction had 9 bases not matched to a gene; V was cut back by 6 bases and J by 4 bases. The CDR3 is made up of 15 amino acids. Germline CDR1 and CDR2: SEHNR and FQNEAQ (reference sequence). The CDR3 DNA reads as TGTGCCAGCAGGGGGGACAGTGGGGGATACAATGAGCAGTTCTTC. It encodes CASRGDSGGYNEQFF.

This chain joins TRBV7-2 and TRBJ1-3; D gene ambiguous. Between the trimmed V and J ends, which lost 5 bases and 0 bases, there was a span of 11 bases. This CDR3 is built from 15 residues. CDR1 and CDR2 from the germline V gene are SGHTA and FQGNSA. CDR3 loop: CASSIPGSSGNTIYF. For the CDR3, the DNA is TGTGCCAGCAGCATTCCCGGGAGCTCTGGAAACACCATATATTTT.

The table lists this clone with a few counts. The chain uses TRBV18 and TRBJ2-7; weak D call: TRBD2 (5 bases). Germline V gene lookup returns CDR1 KGHSH and CDR2 LQKENI. This CDR3 has 15 residues. V lost 3 bases, J lost 6 bases, and 18 bases lay in between. The CDR3 nucleotides read TGTGCCAGCTCACCGGACGGGATCGACCCTAGCGAGCAGTACTTC. Its protein product is CASSPDGIDPSEQYF.

The CDR3 bases are TGCGCCAGCAGCCAATCATCTCTGTTTTTTACTAGCACAGATACGCAGTATTTT. It specifies CASSQSSLFFTSTDTQYF. The J gene is TRBJ2-3, the V gene TRBV4-1; D is unresolved. This CDR3 is 18 amino acids long. V dropped 2 bases and J dropped 0 bases, with 18 bases sitting between them. Germline lookup yields CDR1 MGHRA and CDR2 YSYEKL.

The gene calls are TRBV7-9 and TRBJ2-5, with TRBD1 as a possible D gene (6 bases). The J call may be incorrect, as the DNA end agrees better with TRBJ2-7. This CDR3 comprises 14 residues. Per the germline V gene, CDR1 is SEHNR and CDR2 is FQNEAQ (reference sequence). CDR3 bases: TGTGCCAGCAGCTTAGAACAGGGTCCCTACGAGCAGTACTTC. It is translated as CASSLEQGPYEQYF.